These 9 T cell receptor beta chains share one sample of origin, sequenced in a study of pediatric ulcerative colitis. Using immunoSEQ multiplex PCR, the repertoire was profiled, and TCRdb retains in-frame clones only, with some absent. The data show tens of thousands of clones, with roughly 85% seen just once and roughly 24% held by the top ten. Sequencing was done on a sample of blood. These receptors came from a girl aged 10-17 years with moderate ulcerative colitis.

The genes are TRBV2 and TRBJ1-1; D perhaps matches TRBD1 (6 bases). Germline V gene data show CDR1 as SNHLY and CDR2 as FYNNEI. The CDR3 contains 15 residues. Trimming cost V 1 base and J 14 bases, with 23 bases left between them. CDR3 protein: CASSEGLSTGPKGFF. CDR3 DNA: TGTGCCAGCAGTGAAGGACTTTCGACAGGACCCAAAGGCTTCTTT.

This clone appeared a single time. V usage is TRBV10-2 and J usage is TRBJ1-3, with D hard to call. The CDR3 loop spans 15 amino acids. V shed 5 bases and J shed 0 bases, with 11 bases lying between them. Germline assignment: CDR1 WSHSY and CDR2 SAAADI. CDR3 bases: TGCGCCAGCAGTATCGGTCTTCTCTCTGGAAACACCATATATTTT. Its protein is CASSIGLLSGNTIYF.

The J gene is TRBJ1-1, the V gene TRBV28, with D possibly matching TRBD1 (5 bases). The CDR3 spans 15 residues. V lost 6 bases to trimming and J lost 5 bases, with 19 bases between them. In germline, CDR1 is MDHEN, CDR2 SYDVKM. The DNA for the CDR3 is TGTGCCAGCAGACCAGGGAGTTGGGGGGGGACTGAAGCTTTCTTT. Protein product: CASRPGSWGGTEAFF. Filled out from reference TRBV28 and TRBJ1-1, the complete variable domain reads DVKVTQSSRYLVKRTGEKVFLECVQDMDHENMFWYRQDPGLGLRLIYFSYDVKMKEKGDIPEGYSVSREKKERFSLILESASTNQTSMYLCASRPGSWGGTEAFFGQGTRLTVV.

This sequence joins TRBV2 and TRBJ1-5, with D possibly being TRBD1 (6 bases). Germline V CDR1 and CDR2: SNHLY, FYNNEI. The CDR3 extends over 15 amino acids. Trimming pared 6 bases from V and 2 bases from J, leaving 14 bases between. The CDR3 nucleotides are TGTGCCAGCAGACAGGGAACGGTGGGCAATCAGCCCCAGCATTTT. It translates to CASRQGTVGNQPQHF.

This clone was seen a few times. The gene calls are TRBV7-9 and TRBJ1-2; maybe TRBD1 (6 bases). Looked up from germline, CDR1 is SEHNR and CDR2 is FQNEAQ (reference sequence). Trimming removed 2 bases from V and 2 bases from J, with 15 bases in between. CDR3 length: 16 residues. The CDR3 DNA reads TGTGCCAGCAGCTTAACATATGGACAGCTCAACTATGGCTACACCTTC. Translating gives CASSLTYGQLNYGYTF. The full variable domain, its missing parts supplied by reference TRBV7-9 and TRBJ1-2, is DTGVSQNPRHKITKRGQNVTFRCDPISEHNRLYWYRQTLGQGPEFLTYFQNEAQLEKSRLLSDRFSAERPKGSFSTLEIQRTEQGDSAMYLCASSLTYGQLNYGYTFGSGTRLTVV.

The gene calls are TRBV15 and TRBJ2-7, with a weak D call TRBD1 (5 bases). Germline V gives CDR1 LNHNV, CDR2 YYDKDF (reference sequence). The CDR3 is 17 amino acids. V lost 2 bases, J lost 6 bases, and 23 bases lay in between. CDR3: CATSRHAVLGAASEQYF. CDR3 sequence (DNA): TGTGCCACCAGCAGACATGCAGTTTTAGGGGCGGCGAGCGAGCAGTACTTC.

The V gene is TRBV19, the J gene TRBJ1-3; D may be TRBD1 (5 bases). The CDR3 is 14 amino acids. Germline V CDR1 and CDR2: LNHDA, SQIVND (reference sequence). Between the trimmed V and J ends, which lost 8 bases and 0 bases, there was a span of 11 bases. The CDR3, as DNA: TGTGCCAGTCGTCGACAGAACTCTGGAAACACCATATATTTT. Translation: CASRRQNSGNTIYF.

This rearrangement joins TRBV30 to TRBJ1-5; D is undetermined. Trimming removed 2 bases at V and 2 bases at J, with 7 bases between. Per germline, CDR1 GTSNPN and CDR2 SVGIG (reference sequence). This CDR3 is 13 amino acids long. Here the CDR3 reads CAWSRAGNQPQHF. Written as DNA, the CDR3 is TGTGCCTGGAGTAGGGCAGGCAATCAGCCCCAGCATTTT.

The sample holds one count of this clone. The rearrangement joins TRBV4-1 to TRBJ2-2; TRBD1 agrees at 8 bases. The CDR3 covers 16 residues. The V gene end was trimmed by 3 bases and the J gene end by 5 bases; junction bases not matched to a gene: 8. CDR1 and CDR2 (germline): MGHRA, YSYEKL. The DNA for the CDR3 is TGCGCCAGCAGCCAGAGGGCAGGGGGCCGGACCGGGGAGCTGTTTTTT. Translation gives CASSQRAGGRTGELFF.